Many counts were recorded for the clone carrying this TCR beta chain. The antigen remains undetermined. The sample comes from a study of T cells in Graves' hyperthyroidism and ophthalmopathy. Findings and caveats of the study: Ophthalmopathy was told apart from stable hyperthyroidism by a 13 V-J model. Appearing also in blood were most of the thyroid clonotypes expanded above 0.001.

TCR beta CDR3 regions were amplified from RNA. During a first-round RT-PCR of the TCR CDR3, the HTBI primer set was used. TCRdb redid the calling of the multiplex PCR reads with MiXCR, one entry per CDR3 protein. The table lists 300,000 to 450,000 distinct CDR3 sequences, around 14% of them singletons. Exclusion criteria comprised uncontrolled infection, other autoimmune disease, pregnancy or lactation. This receptor was obtained from a woman in her twenties or thirties with Graves' hyperthyroidism. Material for sequencing was blood.

CDR3 protein: CASSILANTDTQYF. CDR3 coding DNA: TGTGCCAGCTCCATACTAGCGAACACAGATACGCAGTATTTT. The genes are TRBV12-3 or TRBV12-4 and TRBJ2-3; 7 bases are shared with TRBD2. The CDR3 loop spans 14 amino acids. V lost 8 bases, J lost 2 bases, and 7 bases stayed unmatched.